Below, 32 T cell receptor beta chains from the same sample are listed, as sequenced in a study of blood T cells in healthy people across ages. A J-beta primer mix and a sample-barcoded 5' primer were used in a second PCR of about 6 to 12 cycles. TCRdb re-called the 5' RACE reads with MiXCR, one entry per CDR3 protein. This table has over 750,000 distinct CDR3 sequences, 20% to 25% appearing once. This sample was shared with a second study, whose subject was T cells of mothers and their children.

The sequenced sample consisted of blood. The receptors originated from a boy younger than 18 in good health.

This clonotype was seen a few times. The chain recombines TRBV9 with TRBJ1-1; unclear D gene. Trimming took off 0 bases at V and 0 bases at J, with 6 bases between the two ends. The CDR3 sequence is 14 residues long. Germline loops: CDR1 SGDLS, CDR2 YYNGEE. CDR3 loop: CASSVGLMNTEAFF. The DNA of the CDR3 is TGTGCCAGCAGCGTAGGACTTATGAACACTGAAGCTTTCTTT.

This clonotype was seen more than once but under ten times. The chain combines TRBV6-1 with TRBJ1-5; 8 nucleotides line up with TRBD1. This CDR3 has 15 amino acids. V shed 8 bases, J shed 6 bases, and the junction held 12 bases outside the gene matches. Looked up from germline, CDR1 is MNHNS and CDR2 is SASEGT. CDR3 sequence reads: CASVRRGQVSQPQHF. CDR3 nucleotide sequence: TGTGCCAGCGTTAGAAGGGGACAGGTCAGTCAGCCCCAGCATTTT.

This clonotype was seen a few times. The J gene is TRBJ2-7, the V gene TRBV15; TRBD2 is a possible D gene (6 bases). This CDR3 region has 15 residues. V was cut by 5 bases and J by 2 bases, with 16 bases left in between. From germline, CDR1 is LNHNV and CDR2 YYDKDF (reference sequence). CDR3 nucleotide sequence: TGTGCCACCAGCTTGGGGAGCGGGCCAACCTACGAGCAGTACTTC. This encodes CATSLGSGPTYEQYF.

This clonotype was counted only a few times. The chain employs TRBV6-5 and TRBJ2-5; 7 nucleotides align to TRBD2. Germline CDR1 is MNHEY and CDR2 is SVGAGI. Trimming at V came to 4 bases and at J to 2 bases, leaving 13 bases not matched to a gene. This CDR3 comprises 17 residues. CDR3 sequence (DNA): TGTGCCAGCAGTTTAGCTTTAGTTGGACTAGAGCAAGAGACCCAGTACTTC. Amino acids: CASSLALVGLEQETQYF.

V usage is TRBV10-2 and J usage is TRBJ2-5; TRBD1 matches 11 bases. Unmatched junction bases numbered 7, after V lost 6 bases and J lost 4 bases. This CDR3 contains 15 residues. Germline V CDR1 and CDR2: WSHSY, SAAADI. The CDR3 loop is CASSQGQGGVETQYF. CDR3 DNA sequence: TGCGCCAGCAGCCAGGGACAGGGGGGTGTAGAGACCCAGTACTTC.

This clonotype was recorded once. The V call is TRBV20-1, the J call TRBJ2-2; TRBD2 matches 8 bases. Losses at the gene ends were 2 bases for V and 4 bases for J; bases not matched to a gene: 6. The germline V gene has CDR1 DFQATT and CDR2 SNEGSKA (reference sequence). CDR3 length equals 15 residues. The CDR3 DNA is TGCAGTGCTAGAAACGAGCGGGAGCCCACCGGGGAGCTGTTTTTT. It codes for CSARNEREPTGELFF.

The CDR3 DNA is TGTGCCAGCAGTGAGAGAGGGGAGACGACCCAGTACTTC. It is translated as CASSERGETTQYF. The chain carries TRBV2 and TRBJ2-5; possibly TRBD1 or TRBD2 for D (5 bases each). V lost 3 bases, J lost 7 bases, and 12 bases lay in between. The germline V gene encodes CDR1 SNHLY and CDR2 FYNNEI. The CDR3 consists of 13 residues.

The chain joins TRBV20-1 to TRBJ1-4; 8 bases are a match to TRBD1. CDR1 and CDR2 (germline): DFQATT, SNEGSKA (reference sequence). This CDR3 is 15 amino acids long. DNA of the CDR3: TGCAGCGCAAATGACCCGGGACAGGTGGTTGAAAAACTGTTTTTT. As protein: CSANDPGQVVEKLFF.

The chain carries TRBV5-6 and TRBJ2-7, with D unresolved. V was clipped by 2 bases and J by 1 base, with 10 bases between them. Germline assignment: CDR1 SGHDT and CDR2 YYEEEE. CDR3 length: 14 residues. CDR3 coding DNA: TGTGCCAGCAGCTTTGATCGCAGTTCCTACGAGCAGTACTTC. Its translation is CASSFDRSSYEQYF.

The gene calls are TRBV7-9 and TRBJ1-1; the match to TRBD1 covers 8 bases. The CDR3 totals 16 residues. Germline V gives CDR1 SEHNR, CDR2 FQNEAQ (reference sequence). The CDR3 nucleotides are TGTGCTACCCGAGACGCAGGGGGCGAGTGGGACACTGAAGCTTTCTTT. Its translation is CATRDAGGEWDTEAFF.

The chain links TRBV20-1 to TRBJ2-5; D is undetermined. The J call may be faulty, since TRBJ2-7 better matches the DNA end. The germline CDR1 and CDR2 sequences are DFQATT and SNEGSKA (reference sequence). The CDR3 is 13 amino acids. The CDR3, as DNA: TGCAGTGCTAGATTATACCAAGCCGGCGAGCAGTACTTC. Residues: CSARLYQAGEQYF.

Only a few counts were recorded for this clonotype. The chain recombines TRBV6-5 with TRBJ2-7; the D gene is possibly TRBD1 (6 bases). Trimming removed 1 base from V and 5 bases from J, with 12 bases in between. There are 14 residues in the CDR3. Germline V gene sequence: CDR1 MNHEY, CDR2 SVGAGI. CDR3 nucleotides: TGTGCCAGCAGTTACTTTTCAGGGGCCGACGAGCAGTACTTC. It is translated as CASSYFSGADEQYF.

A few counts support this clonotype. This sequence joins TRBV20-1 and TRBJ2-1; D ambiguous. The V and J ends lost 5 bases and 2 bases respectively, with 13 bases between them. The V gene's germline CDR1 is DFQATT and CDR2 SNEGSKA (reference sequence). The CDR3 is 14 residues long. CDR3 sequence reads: CSAPGSLPYNEQFF. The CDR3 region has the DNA TGCAGTGCTCCAGGTTCTCTGCCCTACAATGAGCAGTTCTTC.

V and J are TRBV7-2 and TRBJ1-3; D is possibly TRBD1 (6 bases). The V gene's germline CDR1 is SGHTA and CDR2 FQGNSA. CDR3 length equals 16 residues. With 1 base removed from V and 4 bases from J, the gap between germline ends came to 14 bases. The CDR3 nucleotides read TGTGCCAGCAGCTTAGTCGGCAGGGGTTTCGGAAACACCATATATTTT. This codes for CASSLVGRGFGNTIYF.

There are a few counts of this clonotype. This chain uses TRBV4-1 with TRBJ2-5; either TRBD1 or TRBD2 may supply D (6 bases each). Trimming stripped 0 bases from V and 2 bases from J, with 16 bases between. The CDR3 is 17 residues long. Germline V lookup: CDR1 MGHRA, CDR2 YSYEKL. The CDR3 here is CASSQDGGLALQETQYF. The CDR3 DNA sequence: TGCGCCAGCAGCCAAGATGGGGGGCTAGCGTTACAAGAGACCCAGTACTTC.

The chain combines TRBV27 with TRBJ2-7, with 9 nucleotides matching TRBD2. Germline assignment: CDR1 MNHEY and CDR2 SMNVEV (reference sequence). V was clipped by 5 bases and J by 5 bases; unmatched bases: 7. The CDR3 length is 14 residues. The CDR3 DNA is TGTGCCAGCAGTAACCTAGCGGGATTCGACGAGCAGTACTTC. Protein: CASSNLAGFDEQYF.

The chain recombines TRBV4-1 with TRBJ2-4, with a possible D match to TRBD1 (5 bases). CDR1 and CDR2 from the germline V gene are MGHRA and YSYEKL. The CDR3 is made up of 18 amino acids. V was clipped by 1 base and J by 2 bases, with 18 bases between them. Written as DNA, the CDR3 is TGCGCCAGCAGCCAAGTCAGACAGTCCGACATCCCCAAAAACATTCAGTACTTC. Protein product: CASSQVRQSDIPKNIQYF.

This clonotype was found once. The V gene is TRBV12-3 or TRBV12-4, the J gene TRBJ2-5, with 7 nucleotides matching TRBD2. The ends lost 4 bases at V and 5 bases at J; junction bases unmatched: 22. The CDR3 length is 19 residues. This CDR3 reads CASSSWGGPKAEWEETQYF. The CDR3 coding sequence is TGTGCCAGCAGTTCTTGGGGAGGGCCGAAAGCGGAGTGGGAGGAGACCCAGTACTTC.

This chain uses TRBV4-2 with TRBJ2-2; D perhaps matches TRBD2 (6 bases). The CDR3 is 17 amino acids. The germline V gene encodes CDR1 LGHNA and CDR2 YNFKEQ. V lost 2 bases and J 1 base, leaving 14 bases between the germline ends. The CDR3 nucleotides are TGTGCCAGCAGCCAACTAAGGACGGGAGAGAACACCGGGGAGCTGTTTTTT. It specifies CASSQLRTGENTGELFF.

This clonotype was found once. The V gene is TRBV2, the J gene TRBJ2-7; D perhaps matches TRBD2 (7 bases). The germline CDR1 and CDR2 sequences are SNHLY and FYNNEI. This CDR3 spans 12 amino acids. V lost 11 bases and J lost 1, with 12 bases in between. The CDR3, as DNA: TGTGCCGGGGGGGCAGATTCCTACGAGCAGTACTTC. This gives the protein CAGGADSYEQYF.

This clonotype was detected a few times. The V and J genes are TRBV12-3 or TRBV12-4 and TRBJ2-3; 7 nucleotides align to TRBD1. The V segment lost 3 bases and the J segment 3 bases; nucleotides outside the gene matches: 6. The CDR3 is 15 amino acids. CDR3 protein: CASSFAGQVTDTQYF. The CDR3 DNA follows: TGTGCCAGCAGTTTTGCCGGACAGGTGACAGATACGCAGTATTTT.

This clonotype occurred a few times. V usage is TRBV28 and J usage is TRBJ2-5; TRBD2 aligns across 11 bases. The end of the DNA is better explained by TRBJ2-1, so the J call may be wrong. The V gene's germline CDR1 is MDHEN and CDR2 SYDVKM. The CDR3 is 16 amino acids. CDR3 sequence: CASSLLVLAGVNEQFF. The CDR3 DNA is TGTGCCAGCAGTTTATTGGTACTAGCGGGAGTAAATGAGCAGTTCTTC.

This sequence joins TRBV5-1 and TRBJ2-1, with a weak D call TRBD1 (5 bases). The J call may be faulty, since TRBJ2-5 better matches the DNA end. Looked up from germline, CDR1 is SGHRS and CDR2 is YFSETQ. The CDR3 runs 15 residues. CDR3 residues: CASGVGIGAGETQYF. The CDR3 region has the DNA TGCGCCAGCGGCGTTGGTATTGGGGCCGGAGAGACCCAGTACTTC.

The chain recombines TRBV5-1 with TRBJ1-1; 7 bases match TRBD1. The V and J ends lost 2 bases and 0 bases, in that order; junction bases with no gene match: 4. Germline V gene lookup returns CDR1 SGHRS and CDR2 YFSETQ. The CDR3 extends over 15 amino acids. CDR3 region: CASSFGDSLNTEAFF. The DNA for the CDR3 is TGCGCCAGCAGCTTTGGGGACAGTTTGAACACTGAAGCTTTCTTT.

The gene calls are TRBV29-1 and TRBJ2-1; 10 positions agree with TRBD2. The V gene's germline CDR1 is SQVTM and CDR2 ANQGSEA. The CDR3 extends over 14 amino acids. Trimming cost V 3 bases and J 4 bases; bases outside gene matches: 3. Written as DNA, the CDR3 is TGCAGCGTTGATTCTAGCGGGGGATACAATGAGCAGTTCTTC. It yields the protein CSVDSSGGYNEQFF.

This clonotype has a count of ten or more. CDR3 loop: CASSLRRATDTQYF. The CDR3 coding sequence is TGTGCCAGCAGCCTCCGGAGGGCCACAGATACGCAGTATTTT. This chain uses TRBV7-2 with TRBJ2-3; TRBD2 might be the D (6 bases). Germline V lookup: CDR1 SGHTA, CDR2 FQGNSA. Deletions cut 5 bases from V and 2 bases from J, with 11 bases between. The CDR3 has 14 amino acids. Full variable domain (remainder filled in from reference TRBV7-2 and TRBJ2-3): GAGVSQSPSNKVTEKGKDVELRCDPISGHTALYWYRQSLGQGLEFLIYFQGNSAPDKSGLPSDRFSAERTGGSVSTLTIQRTQQEDSAVYLCASSLRRATDTQYFGPGTRLTVL.

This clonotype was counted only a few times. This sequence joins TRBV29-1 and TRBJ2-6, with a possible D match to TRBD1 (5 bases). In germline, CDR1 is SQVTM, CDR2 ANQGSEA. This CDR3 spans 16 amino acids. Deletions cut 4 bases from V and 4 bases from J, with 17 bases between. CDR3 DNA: TGCAGCGTTGTACAGGCGGCGGAAATAGGGGCCAACGTCCTGACTTTC. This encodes CSVVQAAEIGANVLTF.

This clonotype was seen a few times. CDR3 protein: CASSKVSADRELETQYF. CDR3 DNA sequence: TGTGCCAGCAGCAAAGTTTCGGCGGACAGGGAATTAGAGACCCAGTACTTC. V usage is TRBV21-1 and J usage is TRBJ2-5; the table's TRBD1 call for D was not verified on the DNA. TRBV21-1 counts as a pseudogene. The CDR3 covers 17 residues.

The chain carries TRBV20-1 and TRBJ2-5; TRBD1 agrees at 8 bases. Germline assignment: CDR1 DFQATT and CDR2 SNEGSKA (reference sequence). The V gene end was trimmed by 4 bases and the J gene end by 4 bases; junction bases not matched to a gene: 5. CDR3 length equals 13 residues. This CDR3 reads CSAIRTGRETQYF. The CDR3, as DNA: TGCAGTGCTATAAGGACAGGGAGAGAGACCCAGTACTTC.

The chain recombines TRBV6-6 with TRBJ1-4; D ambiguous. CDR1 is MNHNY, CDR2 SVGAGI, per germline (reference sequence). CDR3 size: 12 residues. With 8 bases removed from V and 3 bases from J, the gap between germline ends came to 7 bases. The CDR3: CASLRANEKLFF. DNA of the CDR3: TGTGCCAGCCTTCGGGCTAATGAAAAACTGTTTTTT.

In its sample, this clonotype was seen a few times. Here the CDR3 reads CATREGTEAFF. CDR3 DNA: TGTGCCACCAGGGAGGGCACTGAAGCTTTCTTT. This chain links TRBV24-1 with TRBJ1-1; D unclear. The CDR3 contains 11 residues. The V end lost 7 bases, the J end lost 4 bases, and 6 bases lay between the germline ends. Germline V gives CDR1 KGHDR, CDR2 SFDVKD.

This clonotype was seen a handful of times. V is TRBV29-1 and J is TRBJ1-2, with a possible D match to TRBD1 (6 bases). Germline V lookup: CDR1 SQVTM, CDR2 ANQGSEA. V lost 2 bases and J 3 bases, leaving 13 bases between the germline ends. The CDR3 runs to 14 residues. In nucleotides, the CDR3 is TGCAGCGTTGAACCCCGGGGGCAGGACTATGGCTACACCTTC. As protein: CSVEPRGQDYGYTF.